Below, 3 T cell receptor beta chains from the same sample are listed, as sequenced in a study of blood T cell repertoires in COVID-19. Method: immunoSEQ multiplex PCR; TCRdb's copy keeps in-frame clones and lacks some. The sample lists about 200,000 clones, less than 85% seen once, with approximately 6.6% in the top ten. The sequenced sample was peripheral blood. Every receptor here comes from a woman in her 70s with acute or convalescent COVID-19.

The rearrangement uses TRBV30 and TRBJ2-7; tentatively, D is TRBD1 (5 bases). Germline assignment: CDR1 GTSNPN and CDR2 SVGIG (reference sequence). V gave up 3 bases and J gave up 4 bases, with 10 bases separating them. CDR3 length: 12 amino acids. Here the CDR3 reads CAWSLKGYEQYV. The DNA for the CDR3 is TGTGCCTGGAGCCTAAAGGGGTACGAGCAGTACGTC.

The V call is TRBV5-1, the J call TRBJ2-1; a weak D match, TRBD1 (6 bases). This CDR3 has 15 amino acids. Germline values: CDR1 SGHRS, CDR2 YFSETQ. V lost 6 bases, J lost 5 bases, and 18 bases lay in between. The CDR3 nucleotides are TGCGCCAGCATGCAACAGGGTCGAACACACAATGAGCAGTTCTTC. This codes for CASMQQGRTHNEQFF.

This rearrangement joins TRBV5-1 to TRBJ1-1; D remains unclear. The V gene's germline CDR1 is SGHRS and CDR2 YFSETQ. Trimming took 2 bases from V and 0 from J, leaving 8 bases between them. This CDR3 contains 14 residues. The DNA for the CDR3 is TGCGCCAGCAGCTTTGGAGGGTTGAACACTGAAGCTTTCTTT. It specifies CASSFGGLNTEAFF.